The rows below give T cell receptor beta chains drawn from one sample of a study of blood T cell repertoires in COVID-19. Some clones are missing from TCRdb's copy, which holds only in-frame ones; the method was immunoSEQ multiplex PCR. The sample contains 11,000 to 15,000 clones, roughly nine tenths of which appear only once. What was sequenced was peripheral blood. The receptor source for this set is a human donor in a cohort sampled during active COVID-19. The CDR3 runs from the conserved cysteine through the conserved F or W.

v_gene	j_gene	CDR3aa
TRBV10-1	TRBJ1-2	CASRSEGTGYYGYTF
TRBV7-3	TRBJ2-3	CASSLSSYTDTQYF
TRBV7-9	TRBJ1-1	CASSLLGGNTEAFF
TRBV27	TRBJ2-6	CASSAYRDSGANVLTF
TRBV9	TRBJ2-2	CASSRTRADSGELFF
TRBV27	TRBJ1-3	CASRPGQGMASGNTIYF
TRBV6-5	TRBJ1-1	CASTDRGTTEAFF
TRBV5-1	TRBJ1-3	CASSLQGADSGNTIYF
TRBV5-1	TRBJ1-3	CASSHSGGNTIYF
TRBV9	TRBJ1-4	CASSPATNEKLFF